The sequence of this T cell receptor beta chain was determined in a study of blood T cell repertoires in COVID-19. Study-level background: Sample material is recorded as cDNA or gDNA derived from T cells, B-cell-depleted T cells, or PBMCs.

The table came from immunoSEQ multiplex PCR; TCRdb's copy has only in-frame clones and leaves some out. The sample lists more than 75,000 clones; 70% to 90% were seen once. This CDR3 has 13 residues. Germline V gene data show CDR1 as GTSNPN and CDR2 as SVGIG (reference sequence). Trimming cost V 4 bases and J 0 bases, with 10 bases left between them. Source material: peripheral blood. The V and J genes are TRBV30 and TRBJ2-7, with D possibly TRBD1 on 6 matching bases. The receptor's source is a woman between 65 and 79 years old with acute or convalescent COVID-19. The CDR3 reads CAWTRDISYEQYF. The CDR3 nucleotides are TGTGCCTGGACTCGGGACATCTCCTACGAGCAGTACTTC.